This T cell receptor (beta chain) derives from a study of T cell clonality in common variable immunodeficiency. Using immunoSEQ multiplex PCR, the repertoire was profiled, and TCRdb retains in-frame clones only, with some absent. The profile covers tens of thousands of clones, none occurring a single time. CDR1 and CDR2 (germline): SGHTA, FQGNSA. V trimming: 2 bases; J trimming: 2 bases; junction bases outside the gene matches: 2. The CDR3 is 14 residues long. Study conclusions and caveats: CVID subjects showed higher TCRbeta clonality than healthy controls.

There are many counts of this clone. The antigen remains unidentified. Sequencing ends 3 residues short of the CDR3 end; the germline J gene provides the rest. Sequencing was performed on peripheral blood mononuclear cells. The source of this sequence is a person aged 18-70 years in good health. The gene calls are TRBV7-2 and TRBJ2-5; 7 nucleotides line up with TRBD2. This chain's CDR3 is CASSLTAGQETQYF. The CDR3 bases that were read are TGTGCCAGCAGCTTAACAGCGGGGCAAGAGACC.